This TCR beta chain emerged from a study of technical replicates of blood from several donors. Measured with immunoSEQ multiplex PCR; TCRdb has only the in-frame clones, and not every one. The table lists 40,000 to 55,000 clones, 90% to 96% of them singletons. This CDR3 region has 19 residues. V lost 4 bases, J lost 3 bases, and 20 bases stayed unmatched. This clone was observed a single time. This TCR was sampled from a human donor in good health. The chain has TRBV5-3 and TRBJ1-2; 8 nucleotides align to TRBD1. TRBV5-3 is recorded as an ORF, its role being uncertain. The sequenced sample consisted of T cells isolated from PBMCs. The CDR3 DNA reads TGTGCCAGAAGCCGCCAAGTTATTTTAAGACAGGGGAAAGACTATGGCTACACCTTC. Protein: CARSRQVILRQGKDYGYTF.